The clone carrying this T cell receptor (beta chain) was picked up a small number of times. Its antigen remains unidentified. This sample was included in a study of spatial heterogeneity in lung cancer. V lost 6 bases, J lost 5 bases, and 3 bases stayed unmatched. Germline loops: CDR1 MNHEY, CDR2 SVGEGT. This CDR3 spans 15 amino acids. Described time point: sample taken at primary tumor resection. The approximately 70 donors had untreated early-stage non-small cell lung cancer. Whole-study results and caveats: Coverage of tumor T cells, by estimate, reached around 7.5% for alpha chains and over 12% for beta chains. Within tumors, counts of expanded alpha and beta TCRs tracked tumor mutation counts.

MiXCR, run by TCRdb on the 5' RACE reads, gives a single entry per CDR3 protein. The table lists fewer than 25,000 distinct CDR3 sequences, about 4.4% of them singletons. This clonotype originated in a male donor with early-stage non-small cell lung cancer. The J gene is TRBJ2-2, the V gene TRBV6-2 or TRBV6-3, with 13 positions matching TRBD2. The specimen was lung tumor tissue, collected at surgery. CDR3 loop: CASRRLAGGTGELFF. In DNA form, the CDR3 reads TGTGCCAGCAGGCGACTAGCGGGAGGAACCGGGGAGCTGTTTTTT.